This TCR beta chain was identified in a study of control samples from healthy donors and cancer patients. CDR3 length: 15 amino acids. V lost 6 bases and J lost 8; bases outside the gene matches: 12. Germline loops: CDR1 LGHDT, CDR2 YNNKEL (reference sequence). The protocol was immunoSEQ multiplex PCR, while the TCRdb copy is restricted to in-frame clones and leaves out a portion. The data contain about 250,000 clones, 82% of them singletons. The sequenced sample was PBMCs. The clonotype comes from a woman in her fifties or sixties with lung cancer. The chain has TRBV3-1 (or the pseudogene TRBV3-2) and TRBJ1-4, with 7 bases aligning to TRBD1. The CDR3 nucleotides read TGTGCCAGCAGTAGCCCAGGGGGGTCGCAGGAAAAACTGTTTTTT. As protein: CASSSPGGSQEKLFF.